A selection of T cell receptor beta chains follows, all from one sample in a study of blood T cell repertoires in COVID-19. Measured with immunoSEQ multiplex PCR; TCRdb has only the in-frame clones, and not every one. The sample has 130,000 or so clones, 85% to 90% seen once. The sequenced sample consisted of peripheral blood. Receptors were obtained from a woman aged 45-59 years with acute or convalescent COVID-19. Both conserved end residues are part of each CDR3. Fields, in order: CDR3 length, D gene, clone size, J gene, V gene, CDR3 DNA, CDR3 protein. The D gene is left open where the match is weak. Clone size is stated in some rows and not others, as once, few, many or a class when expanded.

>13|TRBD1|once|TRBJ1-5|TRBV10-3
TGTGCCATCAGTACGGGACAGTCCCAGCCCCAGCATTTT
CAISTGQSQPQHF
>15|NA|NA|TRBJ2-4|TRBV4-3
TGCGCCAGCAGCCAAGATTACAGAGCCAAAAACATTCAGTACTTC
CASSQDYRAKNIQYF
>15|NA|NA|TRBJ1-4|TRBV27
TGTGCCAGCAAAAATTGGGCAGTAACTAATGAAAAACTGTTTTTT
CASKNWAVTNEKLFF
>12|NA|NA|TRBJ1-6|TRBV9
TGTGCCAGCAGCGGGGAGGGGGATGACCTCCACTTT
CASSGEGDDLHF
>16|TRBD2|NA|TRBJ2-2|TRBV7-6
TGTGCCAGCAGCTCGATGCCGGGAGGCGATGTCGGGGAGCTGTTTTTT
CASSSMPGGDVGELFF
>15|TRBD1|NA|TRBJ1-2|TRBV11-3
TGTGCCAGCAGCCGGGACAGGGGGGAGGACTATGGCTACACCTTC
CASSRDRGEDYGYTF
>16|NA|NA|TRBJ1-5|TRBV7-2
TGTGCCAGCAGCTTAGGGACAAACTGGCTCAATCAGCCCCAGCATTTT
CASSLGTNWLNQPQHF
>14|TRBD2|NA|TRBJ2-3|TRBV30
TGTGCCTGGAGTGGGACTAGTGTACGAGATACGCAGTATTTT
CAWSGTSVRDTQYF
>13|NA|NA|TRBJ2-3|TRBV29-1
TGCAGCGTTGACGCGAGTAGCACAGATACGCAGTATTTT
CSVDASSTDTQYF
>13|TRBD1|NA|TRBJ2-5|TRBV7-9
TGTGCCAGCAGGAGACAGGGGCAAGAGACCCAGTACTTC
CASRRQGQETQYF
>10|NA|NA|TRBJ1-2|TRBV29-1
TGCAGCGTAACAGCAAATGGCTACACCTTC
CSVTANGYTF
>18|TRBD1|NA|TRBJ1-6|TRBV19
TGTGCCAGTACTCAAACTGGGGTGACAGGGTTCTATAATTCACCCCTCCACTTT
CASTQTGVTGFYNSPLHF
>13|NA|NA|TRBJ1-1|TRBV30
TGTGCCTGGAGTGTGCAGGCGAACACTGAAGCTTTCTTT
CAWSVQANTEAFF
>14|NA|NA|TRBJ2-1|TRBV9
TGTGCCAGCACCCCTGGGCCGGAATACAATGAGCAGTTCTTC
CASTPGPEYNEQFF
>20|TRBD1|NA|TRBJ2-2|TRBV5-1
TGCGCCAGCAGCTTGGAGGCGGGACAGGGGGCGAGTTACAACACCGGGGAGCTGTTTTTT
CASSLEAGQGASYNTGELFF
>14|TRBD1|NA|TRBJ2-5|TRBV6-1
TGTGCCAGCAGTCAGACAGGGGTGGCAGAGACCCAGTACTTC
CASSQTGVAETQYF
>14|NA|NA|TRBJ1-3|TRBV30
TGTGCCTGGAGTACCGGGAAAACTGGAAACACCATATATTTT
CAWSTGKTGNTIYF
>16|NA|once|TRBJ1-5|TRBV11-3
TGTGCCAGCAGCCCACGAAGGGAAGGGGGCAATCAGCCCCAGCATTTT
CASSPRREGGNQPQHF
>16|TRBD2|NA|TRBJ2-7|TRBV11-2
TGTGCCAGCAGCCCCCGGACTAGCGGGGTTGCATACGAGCAGTACTTC
CASSPRTSGVAYEQYF
>18|NA|NA|TRBJ2-3|TRBV9
TGTGCCAGCAGCGACAGTTTCAGCGGTGACTCTAGCACAGATACGCAGTATTTT
CASSDSFSGDSSTDTQYF
>15|NA|NA|TRBJ2-2|TRBV10-3
TGTGCCATCAGAAAGGGGGGGACGGACACCGGGGAGCTGTTTTTT
CAIRKGGTDTGELFF
>12|NA|NA|TRBJ2-7|TRBV5-6
TGTGCCAGCAGTTCGGGACTCTACGAGCAGTACTTC
CASSSGLYEQYF